This entry is about one TCR beta chain. Its antigen is undetermined. Exclusion criteria comprised uncontrolled infection, other autoimmune disease, pregnancy or lactation. The diagnoses drew upon clinical symptoms, serum thyroxine and TRAb, thyroid ultrasound and orbital computed tomography. This sample is part of a study of T cells in Graves' hyperthyroidism and ophthalmopathy. Study-wide results and limits: Expanded thyroid clonotypes (above 0.001) were mostly also found in blood. Researchers report that a 13 V-J model separated ophthalmopathy from stable hyperthyroidism.

Amplification targeted TCR beta CDR3 regions from RNA transcripts. TCR CDR3 regions were first amplified by RT-PCR with HTBI primers. One entry per CDR3 protein results from TCRdb running MiXCR on the multiplex PCR reads. The sample includes fewer than 650,000 distinct CDR3 sequences, 40% to 50% of them seen just once. The CDR3 loop spans 15 amino acids. Unmatched junction bases numbered 6, after V lost 5 bases and J lost 3 bases. The germline V gene has CDR1 SGHAT and CDR2 FQNNGV. The J gene is TRBJ2-7, the V gene TRBV11-2; 11 positions match TRBD2. The sequence was obtained from an adult woman with Graves' disease, either hyperthyroidism or ophthalmopathy (not recorded which). The sequenced sample consisted of peripheral blood or thyroid tissue (not recorded which). The CDR3 protein is CASSPPGLADYEQYF. For the CDR3, the DNA is TGTGCCAGCAGCCCTCCGGGACTAGCGGACTACGAGCAGTACTTC.